The clone carrying this T cell receptor (beta chain) was recorded many times. The target antigen is unknown. The source material, RNA transcripts, was used to amplify TCR beta CDR3 regions. The study used the HTBI primer set for a first-round RT-PCR of the TCR CDR3. From the multiplex PCR reads, TCRdb called clonotypes with MiXCR, one entry per CDR3 protein. The sample lists approximately 400,000 distinct CDR3 sequences; around 16% were seen once. This sample was taken from a study of T cells in Graves' hyperthyroidism and ophthalmopathy. Study-level results: A model of 13 V-J pairs discriminated ophthalmopathy from stable hyperthyroidism.

When ophthalmopathy did not progress within 18 months, Graves' hyperthyroidism was considered stable. The specimen sequenced was blood. The TCR sequence derives from a woman in her late teens or twenties with Graves' hyperthyroidism.

CDR3 sequence (DNA): TGTGCCAGCAGCCCCAGCTCCTTAGCGCCGAGAGCCTACAATGAGCAGTTCTTC. Translating it yields CASSPSSLAPRAYNEQFF. The chain combines TRBV7-2 with TRBJ2-1, with D tentatively TRBD2 (5 bases). This CDR3 has 18 residues. The V end lost 5 bases, the J end lost 2 bases, and 22 bases lay between the germline ends. From germline, CDR1 is SGHTA and CDR2 FQGNSA. The full variable domain, rest sourced from reference TRBV7-2 and TRBJ2-1, is GAGVSQSPSNKVTEKGKDVELRCDPISGHTALYWYRQSLGQGLEFLIYFQGNSAPDKSGLPSDRFSAERTGGSVSTLTIQRTQQEDSAVYLCASSPSSLAPRAYNEQFFGPGTRLTVL.